The rows below give T cell receptor beta chains drawn from one sample of a study of monozygotic twins with inflammatory bowel disease. From the 5' RACE reads, TCRdb lists one entry per CDR3 protein and no DNA. The specimen's table records about 300,000 distinct CDR3 sequences. Sequencing was carried out using blood. All receptors come from a human donor with ulcerative colitis or Crohn's disease, or a healthy co-twin of an affected twin (not recorded which). Each CDR3 is given with its conserved first and last residue.

v_gene	j_gene	CDR3aa
TRBV12-3/TRBV12-4	TRBJ2-1	CASSRSGGDNEQFF
TRBV5-5	TRBJ2-6	CASNRGREPGANVLTF
TRBV20-1	TRBJ1-1	CSARSGRARGTEAFF
TRBV3-1	TRBJ1-1	CASSHSGRGTEAFF
TRBV5-1	TRBJ2-1	CASSVGLAGYNEQFF
TRBV7-2	TRBJ1-1	CASSLEGSVGTEAFF
TRBV25-1	TRBJ2-1	CATQVGGSRNEQFF
TRBV27	TRBJ2-7	CASTRRRGVYEQYF
TRBV5-4	TRBJ2-3	CASSRSGDHRDTQYF
TRBV5-1	TRBJ2-2	CASRVTGDLGELFF
TRBV19	TRBJ1-5	CATSSPDRASNQPQHF
TRBV24-1	TRBJ1-5	CATSPRPPLGSYSNQPQHF
TRBV12-3/TRBV12-4	TRBJ2-5	CASSLMIQETQYF
TRBV7-6	TRBJ2-3	CASAGAVDTQYF
TRBV5-1	TRBJ2-7	CASSLVEGLDEQYF
TRBV5-1	TRBJ2-4	CASSLQEGDIQYF
TRBV18	TRBJ2-3	CASSKIQGPDTQYF
TRBV27	TRBJ2-7	CASSLFGGMNYEQYF
TRBV6-1	TRBJ1-5	CASSLIQGNQPQHF
TRBV6-2/TRBV6-3	TRBJ2-5	CASTHGETQYF
TRBV7-2	TRBJ2-5	CASSFRVGETQYF
TRBV11-2	TRBJ1-6	CASSLGLATGSHSPLHF
TRBV29-1	TRBJ2-2	CSVGWVTGELFF
TRBV4-3	TRBJ2-1	CASSQVVTLVGNEQFF
TRBV28	TRBJ2-7	CASSFDELESYEQYF
TRBV20-1	TRBJ2-2	CSARDLAGRRGELFF
TRBV27	TRBJ2-6	CASSQRDRGLGGANVLTF
TRBV7-2	TRBJ2-7	CASSLPGAYEQYF
TRBV25-1	TRBJ1-4	CASQAGEKLFF
TRBV29-1	TRBJ2-7	CSVKGGRTYEQYF
TRBV2	TRBJ1-5	CASSKPGGSNQPQHF
TRBV27	TRBJ2-7	CASVKIGGVDYEQYF
TRBV27	TRBJ2-2	CTSSETAGNTGELFF
TRBV12-3/TRBV12-4	TRBJ2-2	CASSPQGSTGELFF
TRBV12-3/TRBV12-4	TRBJ1-4	CASSHEDVTVPNEKLFF
TRBV28	TRBJ2-1	CASSFGSEQFF
TRBV11-2	TRBJ2-5	CASSLSRAPQETQYF
TRBV6-5	TRBJ2-2	CASSYSSGQVSGELFF
TRBV7-2	TRBJ2-5	CASSSPSGGGQETQYF
TRBV3-1	TRBJ2-3	CASTPDQTGADTQYF
TRBV6-2/TRBV6-3	TRBJ2-5	CASSYFPLGAKQETQYF
TRBV27	TRBJ2-7	CASSLSPGNYEQYF
TRBV29-1	TRBJ2-6	CSVMGFSGANVLTF
TRBV20-1	TRBJ1-1	CSARDAQTPGQKNTEAFF
TRBV29-1	TRBJ2-5	CSVETGRRERETQYF
TRBV2	TRBJ2-2	CASRFQGTANTGELFF
TRBV5-1	TRBJ2-7	CTSSTYPAYEQYF
TRBV7-3	TRBJ1-1	CASSPQGANTEAFF
TRBV7-2	TRBJ2-7	CASSQPGQNRQQYF
TRBV10-1	TRBJ2-4	CASHRTGGKNIQYF
TRBV12-3/TRBV12-4	TRBJ2-7	CASSQTSGRFTYEQYF
TRBV5-1	TRBJ2-2	CASSPNTGELFF
TRBV27	TRBJ1-5	CASRHRFQGGNQPQHF
TRBV30	TRBJ1-5	CAWSFGTPLGQPQHF
TRBV28	TRBJ2-1	CASSIGTGVHNEQFF
TRBV6-1	TRBJ1-4	CASSPGRGVNEKLFF
TRBV29-1	TRBJ2-7	CSQHTLNEQYF
TRBV18	TRBJ2-7	CASAERQSYEQYF
TRBV29-1	TRBJ1-2	CSVDNNRASGYTF
TRBV6-1	TRBJ1-1	CASSEVMNTEAFF